The 3 T cell receptor beta chains presented below share a single source sample, sequenced in a study of T cell clonotyping in hematopoietic cell transplantation. TCRdb's copy holds only in-frame clones and misses some; the assay was immunoSEQ multiplex PCR. The repertoire holds some 40,000 clones, with around 94% as singletons. Specimen: peripheral blood mononuclear cells. The receptors originated from a woman aged 45-60 years in good health. Some clones in this sample may be carry-over from other donors' samples.

This clone was found once. The V and J genes are TRBV6-1 and TRBJ2-2; the match to TRBD2 covers 8 bases. Per the germline V gene, CDR1 is MNHNS and CDR2 is SASEGT. V lost 10 bases and J lost 4; bases outside the gene matches: 11. The CDR3 totals 15 residues. CDR3 bases: TGTGCCAATAGACACTCGGGGGGGGGCACCGGGGAGCTGTTTTTT. Translating gives CANRHSGGGTGELFF.

The chain is built from TRBV29-1 and TRBJ1-2; possible D gene TRBD1, 6 bases. Germline V lookup: CDR1 SQVTM, CDR2 ANQGSEA. Trimming removed 7 bases from V and 8 bases from J, with 17 bases in between. The CDR3 covers 12 residues. In DNA form, the CDR3 reads TGCAGCGCCGACGACAGGAGGAAAGGCTACACCTTC. It translates to CSADDRRKGYTF.

This chain connects TRBV25-1 to TRBJ1-1; D is uncertain. Germline CDR1 and CDR2: MGHDK and SYGVNS. The germline V and J ends were trimmed by 5 bases and 0 bases, with 16 bases remaining between them. The CDR3 has 16 residues. CDR3 sequence: CASSRNLEHMNTEAFF. The CDR3 region has the DNA TGTGCCAGCAGTCGAAATCTTGAGCACATGAACACTGAAGCTTTCTTT.